This record covers a single T cell receptor beta chain. The antigen remains undetermined. Profiling relied on immunoSEQ multiplex PCR, and the TCRdb table lists in-frame clones only, not all of them. The data contain about 150,000 clones, 85% to 95% of them singletons. The data were taken from a study of OX40 agonist ivuxolimab in advanced cancers. Background on the study: Averaging 60 years in age, with a range of 23 to 79, the cohort was about 83% male.

Study conclusions and caveats: On average, a greater number of expanded clones characterised CD8+ T cells relative to CD4+. Normalized expansion of T-cell clones was also low for some nonresponders.

With 5 bases clipped from V and 2 bases from J, the junction kept 6 bases outside the gene matches. The CDR3 is made up of 15 amino acids. The germline CDR1 and CDR2 sequences are SGHTA and FQGNSA. This TCR was sampled from an adult with an advanced solid tumor such as melanoma, head and neck, liver or kidney cancer. The input for sequencing was CD4+ or CD8+ T cells sorted from blood, taken in a trial of the OX40 agonist ivuxolimab. V and J are TRBV7-2 and TRBJ1-5, with 7 bases identical to TRBD1. DNA for the CDR3: TGTGCCAGCAGCCAGACAGGGACGGGCAATCAGCCCCAGCATTTT. Residues: CASSQTGTGNQPQHF.